The TCR beta chain under discussion was sequenced for a study of CD8+ T cells in alopecia areata (dated by TCRdb to the late 2010s). For the wider study: The treated patients, all with moderate-to-severe alopecia areata, were enrolled in an open-label pilot trial of oral tofacitinib given at 5 to 10 mg twice daily. Scalp tissue and sorted CD4+ and CD8+ peripheral blood T cells from patchy and totalis/universalis alopecia areata patients and from healthy controls were covered by human TCRbeta sequencing. Patients stayed on tofacitinib for 6 to 18 months and then had 6 months of follow-up off drug so that delayed response and recurrence could be assessed. Scalp clonality was compared among normal scalp (n=4), patchy alopecia areata scalp (n=8), and alopecia totalis/universalis scalp (n=8). Patients on tofacitinib were biopsied at baseline and after 4 and 24 weeks of treatment, and several of the patients also had a later scalp biopsy. TCRbeta CDR3 regions were amplified by immunoSEQ multiplex PCR using 35 Vbeta forward and 13 Jbeta reverse primers. In both human patients and the C3H/HeJ mouse model, the study applied high-throughput TCRbeta sequencing to look at T cell clonal expansion in alopecia areata. The RNA source kit depended on sample type: the PAXgene miRNA kit for fixed scalp, the miRNeasy kit for PBMCs, and the RNeasy kit for mouse skin.

For this clone: Its antigen specificity is not known. Within one base of it there is no much larger clone, and no base qualities were kept.

Receptor amplification or capture employed the immunoSEQ multiplex PCR assay. To provide template for TCR sequencing, every sample had RNA extracted and reverse transcribed into cDNA. First-strand cDNA was synthesized with SuperScript III using a 2:1 mix of oligo-dT and random hexamers. A synthetic immune receptor repertoire was used to measure amplification bias, and any remaining bias was corrected computationally. Regarding the original processing steps: Raw reads were preprocessed for error removal, and CDR3 was defined according to IMGT conventions as running from the conserved cysteine to phenylalanine. Clonality was calculated as 1 minus Shannon entropy normalized by log2 of the number of productive unique TCRs. Scalp TCRbeta sequences were cross-referenced with sorted blood CD4 and CD8 repertoires so that the CD4 or CD8 identity of scalp clones could be inferred. TCRdb stores this immuneACCESS table with in-frame sequences only. Part of the clones is absent; in the studies checked, under half of the shortfall reflects unresolved V genes, and no reason is known for the rest. For V, J and clone size, that table is used; D and trimming come from the DNA. The sample table lists roughly 150,000 clones, around 58% of them with a count of one. The top ten hold under 6.5% of the sample.

Overall study outcomes, separate from this receptor: Unlike mouse skin, which is dominated by gammadelta T cells, normal human skin has resident alphabeta T cells that are also sequenced, and this complicates analysis of the scalp TCR repertoire. Compared with normal scalp, lesional scalp, particularly in alopecia totalis/universalis, had higher clonality and more expanded CD8+ clones, which suggests antigenic drive. TCR sequences shared between patients were less clear than in mice, possibly partly because of HLA diversity in the patient population.

The CDR1 and CDR2 encoded by the germline V gene are SGHRS and YFSETQ. The CDR3 sequence holds 15 residues, the cysteine and phenylalanine included. Only CDR3 DNA remains: 45 bases, in frame from the first base. V loses 1 base of germline sequence and J loses 8 bases, and the interval between the two ends is 15 bases. The time point label corresponds to: baseline before oral tofacitinib. Peripheral blood and lesional scalp punch biopsies were obtained from patients with alopecia areata. PBMCs were isolated by density centrifugation and stained for CD3, CD4 and CD8, and CD4+ and CD8+ T cells were sorted on a FACSAria.

The input for sequencing was CD4+ T cells sorted from blood, taken at week 0. This TCR was sampled from a human donor with alopecia areata. This receptor chain uses TRBV5-1 and TRBJ1-4; D gene: possibly TRBD1, on 5 matching bases. The base sequence is TGCGCCAGCAGCTTGACAGGAAGACGGGGGGAAAAACTGTTTTTT. The encoded protein is CASSLTGRRGEKLFF. Supplemented by the reference TRBV5-1 and TRBJ1-4 proteins around the CDR3, the complete variable domain is KAGVTQTPRYLIKTRGQQVTLSCSPISGHRSVSWYQQTPGQGLQFLFEYFSETQRNKGNFPGRFSGRQFSNSRSEMNVSTLELGDSALYLCASSLTGRRGEKLFFGSGTQLSVL.